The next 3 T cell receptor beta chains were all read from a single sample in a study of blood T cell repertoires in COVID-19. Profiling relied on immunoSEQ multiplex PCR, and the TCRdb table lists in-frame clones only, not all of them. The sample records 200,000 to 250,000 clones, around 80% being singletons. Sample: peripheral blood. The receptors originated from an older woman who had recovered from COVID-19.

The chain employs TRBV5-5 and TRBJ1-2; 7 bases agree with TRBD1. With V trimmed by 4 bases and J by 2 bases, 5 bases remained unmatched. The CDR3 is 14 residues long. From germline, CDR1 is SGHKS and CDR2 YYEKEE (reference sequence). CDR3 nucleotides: TGTGCCAGCAGCCCCACGACAGGGAACTATGGCTACACCTTC. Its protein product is CASSPTTGNYGYTF.

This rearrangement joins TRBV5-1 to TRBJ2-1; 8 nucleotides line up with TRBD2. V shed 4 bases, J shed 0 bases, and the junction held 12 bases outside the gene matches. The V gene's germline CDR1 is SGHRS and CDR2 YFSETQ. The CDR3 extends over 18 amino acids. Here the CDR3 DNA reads TGCGCCAGCAGCGTTGGTGACTTGGGACTAGTCTCCTACAATGAGCAGTTCTTC. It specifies CASSVGDLGLVSYNEQFF.

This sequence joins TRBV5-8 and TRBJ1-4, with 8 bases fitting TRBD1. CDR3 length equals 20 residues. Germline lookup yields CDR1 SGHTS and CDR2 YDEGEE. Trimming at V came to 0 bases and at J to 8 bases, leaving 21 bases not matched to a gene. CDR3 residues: CASSLDLVGTGGSGGEKLFF. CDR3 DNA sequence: TGTGCCAGCAGCTTGGATCTCGTAGGGACAGGCGGTTCAGGTGGCGAAAAACTGTTTTTT.